Listed below are T cell receptor beta chains from one sample, sequenced in a study of monozygotic twins with inflammatory bowel disease. TCRdb re-called the 5' RACE reads and shows each CDR3 protein once, DNA omitted. Recorded here are around 140,000 distinct CDR3 sequences; the top ten clones represent about 1.2%. The sample consisted of blood. These receptors were taken from a human donor with ulcerative colitis or Crohn's disease, or a healthy co-twin of an affected twin (not recorded which). CDR3s include the opening cysteine and the closing phenylalanine or tryptophan. Fields, in order: V gene, J gene, CDR3 protein.

TRBV5-1	TRBJ2-1	CASSLRLAGDGGHNEQFF
TRBV29-1	TRBJ2-6	CSVVRDSGANVLTF
TRBV12-3/TRBV12-4	TRBJ2-1	CASRDDRTTYNEQFF
TRBV12-3/TRBV12-4	TRBJ2-7	CASSSWTSPYEQYF
TRBV5-1	TRBJ1-2	CASSFEEGFDGYTF
TRBV2	TRBJ1-2	CASSPTYGYTF
TRBV6-5	TRBJ2-4	CASSYEGSANIQYF
TRBV30	TRBJ1-1	CAWSVRPRETEAFF
TRBV12-3/TRBV12-4	TRBJ2-7	CASSLQTRVAYEQYF
TRBV27	TRBJ2-6	CASSAPGANVLTF
TRBV7-3	TRBJ2-5	CASSLNGDSRETQYF
TRBV12-3/TRBV12-4	TRBJ1-2	CASRAGTDSNYGYTF
TRBV29-1	TRBJ2-1	CSATGPYNEQFF
TRBV10-2	TRBJ2-3	CASSESPGLAISTDTQYF
TRBV6-5	TRBJ2-7	CASSYSSQGDEQYF
TRBV29-1	TRBJ2-3	CSAHEVGDTQYF
TRBV5-1	TRBJ1-1	CASSLRINTEAFF
TRBV9	TRBJ2-2	CASSRTSGREYGELFF
TRBV10-3	TRBJ1-2	CAIRGDQGYGYTF
TRBV7-2	TRBJ2-1	CASSLGSFGTAAEQFF
TRBV30	TRBJ1-1	CAWSVGRGQAGTEAFF
TRBV19	TRBJ2-1	CASRLAGSYNEQFF
TRBV20-1	TRBJ2-3	CSARVLASGSTDTQYF
TRBV29-1	TRBJ2-2	CSVDRGGTGELFF
TRBV25-1	TRBJ1-2	CASSGGQGLYGYTF
TRBV5-1	TRBJ2-1	CASSLYPLINEQFF